What follows are 5 T cell receptor beta chains derived from one specimen sequenced in a study of cytomegalovirus exposure and HLA in healthy donors. Use of 60 Vbeta and 13 Jbeta primers characterized the PCR. Method: immunoSEQ multiplex PCR; TCRdb's copy keeps in-frame clones and lacks some. The sample has tens of thousands of clones; 67% are singletons. Material for sequencing was PBMCs. The source is a man under 40 in good health and CMV-seronegative.

This clone was found once. The V call is TRBV11-2, the J call TRBJ1-6; D might be TRBD1 (6 bases). Germline values: CDR1 SGHAT, CDR2 FQNNGV. V lost 0 bases, J lost 7 bases, and 10 bases lay in between. This CDR3 has 15 amino acids. The CDR3 DNA follows: TGTGCCAGCAGCTTAGAAACAGGGCGGAATTCACCCCTCCACTTT. Its translation: CASSLETGRNSPLHF.

The chain joins TRBV6-5 to TRBJ1-2, with D tentatively TRBD1 (5 bases). This CDR3 comprises 15 residues. The germline gives CDR1 MNHEY, CDR2 SVGAGI. The V end lost 6 bases, the J end lost 1 base, and 15 bases lay between the germline ends. DNA of the CDR3: TGTGCCAGCAGCACTACTCAGGGATTTAACTATGGCTACACCTTC. It specifies CASSTTQGFNYGYTF.

This clone has more than one count but fewer than ten. The chain links TRBV4-1 to TRBJ2-1; TRBD2 aligns across 14 bases. This CDR3 contains 18 residues. Germline V lookup: CDR1 MGHRA, CDR2 YSYEKL. The trim removed 3 bases at V and 9 bases at J, leaving 13 bases unmatched. The CDR3 spells CASSQGLLTSGRAFEQFF. As DNA, the CDR3 is TGCGCCAGCAGCCAGGGCCTTCTGACTAGCGGGAGGGCCTTTGAGCAGTTCTTC.

This clone was recorded only once. The chain couples TRBV29-1 to TRBJ1-1; weak D call: TRBD1 (5 bases). Germline V gene lookup returns CDR1 SQVTM and CDR2 ANQGSEA. The V and J ends lost 3 bases and 0 bases respectively, with 17 bases between them. The CDR3 covers 16 residues. The CDR3 here is CSVDVALTALNTEAFF. The CDR3 DNA follows: TGCAGCGTTGATGTAGCCTTGACAGCTTTGAACACTGAAGCTTTCTTT. Supplemented by reference TRBV29-1 and TRBJ1-1, the full variable domain reads SAVISQKPSRDICQRGTSLTIQCQVDSQVTMMFWYRQQPGQSLTLIATANQGSEATYESGFVIDKFPISRPNLTFSTLTVSNMSPEDSSIYLCSVDVALTALNTEAFFGQGTRLTVV.

The chain is built from TRBV18 and TRBJ2-3; no clear D gene. Trimming shortened V by 6 bases and J by 0 bases, and 4 bases separated the two germline ends. This CDR3 comprises 12 residues. Germline CDR1 reads KGHSH; CDR2 reads LQKENI. The CDR3, as DNA: TGTGCCAGCTCCTTTAGCACAGATACGCAGTATTTT. It encodes CASSFSTDTQYF.